One sample yielded the 31 T cell receptor beta chains listed below, sequenced in a study of blood T cell repertoires in COVID-19. Produced via immunoSEQ multiplex PCR; TCRdb's table is partial and in-frame only. Of 290,000 or so clones listed, roughly 86% are singletons. Source material: PBMCs or T cells enriched from blood (not recorded which). Source of these receptors: a woman in her late teens or twenties who had recovered from COVID-19.

The genes are TRBV4-3 and TRBJ2-7, with a tentative D call TRBD1 (6 bases). Germline V gene lookup returns CDR1 LGHNA and CDR2 YSLEER. The germline V and J ends were trimmed by 0 bases and 2 bases, with 11 bases remaining between them. This CDR3 region has 15 residues. This chain's CDR3 is CASSQDIEGAYEQYF. DNA of the CDR3: TGCGCCAGCAGCCAAGATATTGAGGGGGCCTACGAGCAGTACTTC.

This chain links TRBV6-5 with TRBJ1-2, with TRBD1 matching over 8 bases. The CDR3 is 15 amino acids. V was pared by 5 bases and J by 4 bases, with 9 bases of the junction left unmatched. Germline-derived CDR1 and CDR2 are MNHEY and SVGAGI. In DNA form, the CDR3 reads TGTGCCAGCAGTCCCCAACAGGGGGGGATCTATGGCTACACCTTC. Translated: CASSPQQGGIYGYTF.

The V and J genes are TRBV2 and TRBJ1-5; D remains ambiguous. Per germline, CDR1 SNHLY and CDR2 FYNNEI. V shed 3 bases and J shed 2 bases, with 11 bases lying between them. There are 15 residues in the CDR3. For the CDR3, the DNA is TGTGCCAGCAGTGAGGCAGGCTGGCGCAATCAGCCCCAGCATTTT. As protein: CASSEAGWRNQPQHF.

The chain is built from TRBV11-2 and TRBJ1-1; D remains ambiguous. Germline-derived CDR1 and CDR2 are SGHAT and FQNNGV. Trimming took off 5 bases at V and 0 bases at J, with 13 bases between the two ends. The CDR3 totals 15 residues. The CDR3 region has the DNA TGTGCCAGCAGCACCTCAGGCCCAATGAACACTGAAGCTTTCTTT. It encodes CASSTSGPMNTEAFF.

The rearrangement uses TRBV6-5 and TRBJ2-7, with 9 nucleotides matching TRBD2. Germline lookup yields CDR1 MNHEY and CDR2 SVGAGI. After removal of 6 bases from V and 4 bases from J, the junction contained 7 bases not matched to a gene. This CDR3 region has 14 residues. The CDR3 coding sequence is TGTGCCAGCAGCCGTGTAGCGGGAGCGTACGAGCAGTACTTC. It is translated as CASSRVAGAYEQYF.

V gene TRBV6-5 combines with J gene TRBJ1-6; D gene unclear. Looked up from germline, CDR1 is MNHEY and CDR2 is SVGAGI. Trimming took 5 bases from V and 9 from J, leaving 11 bases between them. There are 13 residues in the CDR3. CDR3 protein: CASSQVARSPLHF. For the CDR3, the DNA is TGTGCCAGCAGTCAGGTGGCGCGTTCACCCCTCCACTTT.

J is TRBJ2-7 and V is TRBV28, with D maybe TRBD2 (6 bases). Trimming removed 3 bases from V and 2 bases from J, with 14 bases in between. Germline assignment: CDR1 MDHEN and CDR2 SYDVKM. This CDR3 comprises 15 residues. Here the CDR3 reads CASSLAGSFTYEQYF. CDR3 DNA sequence: TGTGCCAGCAGTTTGGCGGGATCATTCACCTACGAGCAGTACTTC.

The chain has TRBV28 and TRBJ1-5; TRBD1 matches 7 bases. V gave up 6 bases and J gave up 0 bases; unmatched junction bases: 8. Germline CDR1 and CDR2: MDHEN and SYDVKM. The CDR3 spans 16 residues. CDR3 nucleotides: TGTGCCAGCAGACCAACAGGGGTTTATAGCAATCAGCCCCAGCATTTT. Translating it yields CASRPTGVYSNQPQHF.

This chain's CDR3 is CASLRIGRGKMETTDTQYF. DNA for the CDR3: TGTGCCAGCCTTAGGATAGGCAGGGGCAAAATGGAAACCACAGATACGCAGTATTTT. The V gene is TRBV9, the J gene TRBJ2-3, with a tentative D call TRBD1 (6 bases). Trimming left V 7 bases short and J 2 bases short, with 29 bases between. Germline V CDR1 and CDR2: SGDLS, YYNGEE. The CDR3 runs to 19 residues.

The gene calls are TRBV4-1 and TRBJ2-1; 9 nucleotides align to TRBD2. Germline CDR1 is MGHRA and CDR2 is YSYEKL. J was trimmed by 10 bases and V by 4 bases; bases with no gene match: 8. The CDR3 totals 14 residues. The DNA for the CDR3 is TGCGCCAGCAGCCCCCCCCGAGCGGGAGGAGAGCAGTTCTTC. As protein: CASSPPRAGGEQFF.

The rearrangement links TRBV7-9 to TRBJ2-1; TRBD2 matches 14 bases. Looked up from germline, CDR1 is SEHNR and CDR2 is FQNEAQ (reference sequence). The ends lost 5 bases at V and 7 bases at J; junction bases unmatched: 4. The CDR3 is 15 residues long. CDR3 residues: CASSPRLAGGNEQFF. CDR3 DNA: TGTGCCAGCAGCCCCAGACTAGCGGGAGGGAATGAGCAGTTCTTC.

The rearrangement joins TRBV6-1 to TRBJ1-6, with D perhaps matching TRBD1 (5 bases). The germline gives CDR1 MNHNS, CDR2 SASEGT. There are 12 residues in the CDR3. V was trimmed by 3 bases and J by 15 bases, leaving 12 bases between them. CDR3 DNA: TGTGCCAGCAGTGACAACCCGGGACTCCTCCACTTT. Protein sequence: CASSDNPGLLHF.

The chain couples TRBV5-6 to TRBJ1-2; 7 bases map to TRBD1. The germline gives CDR1 SGHDT, CDR2 YYEEEE. V shed 4 bases, J shed 5 bases, and the junction held 11 bases outside the gene matches. The CDR3 length is 15 residues. The CDR3 DNA reads as TGTGCCAGCAGCCAGAGCCCGACAGGGTTATATGGCTACACCTTC. It translates to CASSQSPTGLYGYTF.

The V and J genes are TRBV4-3 and TRBJ2-2; TRBD2 aligns across 13 bases. Per germline, CDR1 LGHNA and CDR2 YSLEER. This CDR3 has 19 residues. J gave up 4 bases and V 0 bases, and 8 bases lay outside the gene matches. CDR3 loop: CASSQDELAGGPGTGELFF. CDR3 DNA sequence: TGCGCCAGCAGCCAAGATGAACTAGCGGGGGGGCCCGGCACCGGGGAGCTGTTTTTT.

The chain employs TRBV7-9 and TRBJ2-1, with TRBD2 matching over 11 bases. The CDR3 is 16 residues long. CDR1 and CDR2 from the germline V gene are SEHNR and FQNEAQ (reference sequence). V lost 5 bases, J lost 8 bases, and 11 bases stayed unmatched. CDR3 coding DNA: TGTGCCAGCAGCCCAAAACTAGCGGGAGCCTTGGATGAGCAGTTCTTC. Protein product: CASSPKLAGALDEQFF.

The chain carries TRBV2 and TRBJ2-7; D perhaps matches TRBD2 (6 bases). With 3 bases removed from V and 2 bases from J, the gap between germline ends came to 17 bases. CDR3 length equals 16 residues. Germline V gene sequence: CDR1 SNHLY, CDR2 FYNNEI. The CDR3 spells CASSDVQRRDPYEQYF. The DNA for the CDR3 is TGTGCCAGCAGTGACGTCCAAAGGCGGGACCCCTACGAGCAGTACTTC.

The chain uses TRBV18 and TRBJ2-7, with a possible D match to TRBD1 (6 bases). V was clipped by 4 bases and J by 2 bases, with 18 bases between them. This CDR3 is built from 16 residues. Germline V lookup: CDR1 KGHSH, CDR2 LQKENI. CDR3 protein: CASSLLQGGTAYEQYF. CDR3 DNA: TGTGCCAGCTCACTACTCCAAGGGGGAACAGCCTACGAGCAGTACTTC.

The chain uses TRBV7-9 and TRBJ1-2, with 7 bases that match TRBD1. There are 17 residues in the CDR3. Germline loops: CDR1 SEHNR, CDR2 FQNEAQ (reference sequence). V shed 3 bases and J 5 bases; nucleotides not matched to a gene: 15. CDR3 coding DNA: TGTGCCAGCAGCTTTTTTCACTGGCTGGGCAGGGGGTATGGCTACACCTTC. This translates into CASSFFHWLGRGYGYTF.

Only one count was recorded for this clone. The chain combines TRBV4-1 with TRBJ1-2; D uncertain. The germline V gene encodes CDR1 MGHRA and CDR2 YSYEKL. The ends were cut back, 4 bases at V and 0 bases at J, with 6 bases in the middle. The CDR3 has 13 residues. CDR3 sequence reads: CASSRTANYGYTF. The CDR3 bases are TGCGCCAGCAGCCGAACAGCTAACTATGGCTACACCTTC.

V and J are TRBV25-1 and TRBJ1-1, with unresolved D. The ends were cut back, 1 base at V and 3 bases at J, with 12 bases in the middle. This CDR3 contains 15 residues. From germline, CDR1 is MGHDK and CDR2 SYGVNS. The CDR3 here is CASSELAPFDTEAFF. The CDR3 bases are TGTGCCAGCAGTGAATTGGCTCCTTTTGACACTGAAGCTTTCTTT. The variable domain in full, completed from reference TRBV25-1 and TRBJ1-1, reads EADIYQTPRYLVIGTGKKITLECSQTMGHDKMYWYQQDPGMELHLIHYSYGVNSTEKGDLSSESTVSRIRTEHFPLTLESARPSHTSQYLCASSELAPFDTEAFFGQGTRLTVV.

V is TRBV24-1 and J is TRBJ2-2; 9 bases fit TRBD1. CDR3 size: 16 residues. The germline V gene has CDR1 KGHDR and CDR2 SFDVKD. Trimming removed 3 bases from V and 3 bases from J; junction bases left unmatched: 4. The CDR3 bases are TGTGCCACCAGTGATCAACGGACAGGGGACACCGGGGAGCTGTTTTTT. It encodes CATSDQRTGDTGELFF.

The gene calls are TRBV19 and TRBJ2-7; 9 bases agree with TRBD2. The CDR3 contains 14 residues. V dropped 4 bases and J dropped 3; count of bases not matched to a gene: 4. Germline lookup yields CDR1 LNHDA and CDR2 SQIVND (reference sequence). The CDR3 here is CASSRDSGSYEQYF. CDR3 nucleotides: TGTGCCAGTAGTAGGGATAGCGGGAGCTACGAGCAGTACTTC.

V gene TRBV2 combines with J gene TRBJ1-5, with D possibly TRBD1 on 5 matching bases. V lost 4 bases and J lost 10, with 17 bases in between. Per germline, CDR1 SNHLY and CDR2 FYNNEI. The CDR3 loop spans 14 amino acids. CDR3 sequence reads: CASSVGRVVGPQHF. The CDR3 DNA is TGTGCCAGCAGTGTCGGCAGGGTGGTTGGTCCCCAGCATTTT.

The J gene is TRBJ2-5, the V gene TRBV5-4, with TRBD1 as a possible D gene (5 bases). V was shortened by 5 bases and J by 5 bases, with 16 bases between the two germline ends. The CDR3 extends over 14 amino acids. In germline, CDR1 is SGHNT, CDR2 YYREEE (reference sequence). In DNA, the CDR3 is TGTGCCAGCAGTCCGGTAGGGGCGCGGGAGACCCAGTACTTC. Translating it yields CASSPVGARETQYF. The variable domain in full, with the rest retrieved from reference TRBV5-4 and TRBJ2-5, is ETGVTQSPTHLIKTRGQQVTLRCSSQSGHNTVSWYQQALGQGPQFIFQYYREEENGRGNFPPRFSGLQFPNYSSELNVNALELDDSALYLCASSPVGARETQYFGPGTRLLVL.

The chain is built from TRBV5-1 and TRBJ2-7; D unclear. The CDR3 loop spans 14 amino acids. Germline values: CDR1 SGHRS, CDR2 YFSETQ. Trimming took 4 bases from V and 2 from J, leaving 13 bases between them. The CDR3 spells CASSHNPPTYEQYF. CDR3 DNA sequence: TGCGCCAGCAGCCACAACCCGCCAACCTACGAGCAGTACTTC. Combining the CDR3 with reference TRBV5-1 and TRBJ2-7 gives the whole variable domain KAGVTQTPRYLIKTRGQQVTLSCSPISGHRSVSWYQQTPGQGLQFLFEYFSETQRNKGNFPGRFSGRQFSNSRSEMNVSTLELGDSALYLCASSHNPPTYEQYFGPGTRLTVT.

With respect to this clone: The identical CDR3 is also encoded by other nucleotide sequences in the sample. The chain employs TRBV9 and TRBJ2-3, with 9 bases that match TRBD2. Looked up from germline, CDR1 is SGDLS and CDR2 is YYNGEE. The CDR3 covers 16 residues. Trimming cost V 0 bases and J 1 base; bases outside gene matches: 3. The CDR3 loop reads CASSVGGGRGTDTQYF. CDR3 sequence (DNA): TGTGCCAGCAGCGTAGGGGGCGGGAGGGGCACAGATACGCAGTATTTT.

This clone has only a few counts. The CDR3, as DNA: TGTGCCAGTAGCCCCTCTTTATCCAACTATGGCTACACCTTC. As protein: CASSPSLSNYGYTF. V is TRBV19 and J is TRBJ1-2; no reliable D call. CDR1 LNHDA and CDR2 SQIVND come from the germline V gene (reference sequence). CDR3 length: 14 amino acids. The V gene lost 6 bases and the J gene lost 2 bases, with 13 bases spanning the gap. The full variable domain, with the rest looked up from reference TRBV19 and TRBJ1-2, is DGGITQSPKYLFRKEGQNVTLSCEQNLNHDAMYWYRQDPGQGLRLIYYSQIVNDFQKGDIAEGYSVSREKKESFPLTVTSAQKNPTAFYLCASSPSLSNYGYTFGSGTRLTVV.

V gene TRBV27 combines with J gene TRBJ2-7; 9 positions match TRBD1. The V gene end was trimmed by 2 bases and the J gene end by 6 bases; junction bases not matched to a gene: 14. The CDR3 consists of 17 residues. Germline V gene data show CDR1 as MNHEY and CDR2 as SMNVEV (reference sequence). In nucleotides, the CDR3 is TGTGCCAGCAGTTTACGGTTACCGGGACAGGGACTCCCCGAGCAGTACTTC. This encodes CASSLRLPGQGLPEQYF.

The CDR3 DNA reads TGTGCCTGGAGCTGGGACAGGGTAGAAGATACGCAGTATTTT. Encoded protein: CAWSWDRVEDTQYF. The genes are TRBV30 and TRBJ2-3; TRBD1 matches 9 bases. This CDR3 is 14 amino acids long. Germline trimming cut 3 bases from V and 5 bases from J; bases unmatched to any gene: 6. Germline V gene lookup returns CDR1 GTSNPN and CDR2 SVGIG (reference sequence).

The chain carries TRBV19 and TRBJ1-1, with 7 bases lining up with TRBD1. There are 17 residues in the CDR3. V dropped 0 bases and J dropped 1; count of bases not matched to a gene: 8. CDR1 LNHDA and CDR2 SQIVND come from the germline V gene (reference sequence). CDR3: CASSIERIRQGNTEAFF. In DNA, the CDR3 is TGTGCCAGTAGTATAGAGAGAATCCGACAGGGGAACACTGAAGCTTTCTTT.

This chain links TRBV7-9 with TRBJ1-5, with D maybe TRBD1 (6 bases). Trimming took 0 bases from V and 5 from J, leaving 11 bases between them. From germline, CDR1 is SEHNR and CDR2 FQNEAQ (reference sequence). CDR3 length equals 15 residues. CDR3 region: CASSLAGGADQPQHF. DNA of the CDR3: TGTGCCAGCAGCTTAGCTGGGGGGGCGGATCAGCCCCAGCATTTT.